The source of this TCR beta chain is a study of chemoradiotherapy in HPV16-positive cancers. Study overall: A couple of HPV16-positive patients' cells yielded candidate HPV-specific clones and common motifs.

Study-wide points: Candidate HPV-specific clones and E7-related TCR motifs grew in tumor during treatment. HPV-responsive T-cell expansion during chemoradiotherapy was linked to improved recurrence-free survival in HPV16-positive patients.

TCRdb keeps only in-frame clones here, not all; method: immunoSEQ multiplex PCR. The table lists about 9,200 clones, roughly four fifths of them singletons. The CDR3 extends over 13 amino acids. CDR1 and CDR2 from the germline V gene are LNHDA and SQIVND (reference sequence). Between the trimmed V and J ends, which lost 1 base and 1 base, there was a span of 2 bases. In its sample, this clone was seen a few times. Its matching antigen is unknown. Samples were taken several times over chemoradiotherapy. The rearrangement uses TRBV19 and TRBJ1-3; D remains unclear. Material: tumor tissue, obtained from a patient who underwent chemoradiotherapy. The TCR was taken from a human donor with HPV-associated anogenital cancer. Here the CDR3 DNA reads TGTGCCAGTAGTATAGGGTCTGGAAACACCATATATTTT. Encoded protein: CASSIGSGNTIYF.